One and the same sample provided the 31 T cell receptor beta chains below, sequenced in a study of cytomegalovirus exposure and HLA in healthy donors (dated by TCRdb to 2015 to 2018). To prepare the library, the immunoSEQ multiplex PCR assay was applied. For the multiplex PCR, a mixture combining 60 forward primers for TCR Vbeta segments and 13 reverse primers for TCR Jbeta segments was used. In TCRdb, the immuneACCESS table is reduced to in-frame sequences with V and J assigned. These tables do not hold every clone; where another copy was compared, an unresolved V gene accounts for under half, and the others remain unexplained. Counted in this sample were about 130,000 clones; under 90% of them appeared once. The leading ten clones occupy 0.55% to 0.85% of the sample. The sequenced material came from PBMCs. These receptors were obtained from a man between 18 and 35 years old in good health and CMV-seronegative.

This clone was counted between two and nine times. The genes are TRBV4-2 and TRBJ2-7; 8 nucleotides line up with TRBD2. CDR1 is LGHNA, CDR2 YNFKEQ, per germline. J lost 2 bases, V lost 0 bases, and 3 bases had no gene match. The CDR3 runs 15 residues. CDR3 sequence reads: CASSQDRGGPYEQYF. The DNA of the CDR3 is TGTGCCAGCAGCCAAGACCGGGGGGGCCCCTACGAGCAGTACTTC.

The rearrangement joins TRBV5-1 to TRBJ1-1; TRBD1 is a possible D gene (5 bases). Germline V gene data show CDR1 as SGHRS and CDR2 as YFSETQ. Trimming cost V 6 bases and J 0 bases, with 12 bases left between them. The CDR3 covers 14 residues. CDR3 DNA: TGCGCCAGCAACCTCGTGGGGCTGAACACTGAAGCTTTCTTT. It translates to CASNLVGLNTEAFF.

The chain is built from TRBV5-1 and TRBJ1-5; 9 nucleotides align to TRBD1. This CDR3 region has 16 residues. CDR1 and CDR2 from the germline V gene are SGHRS and YFSETQ. Losses at the gene ends were 4 bases for V and 7 bases for J; bases not matched to a gene: 12. CDR3 DNA sequence: TGCGCCAGCAGCCCGGGACAGGGAGGTAACAAACAGCCCCAGCATTTT. This gives the protein CASSPGQGGNKQPQHF.

This chain joins TRBV5-6 and TRBJ2-5; the D gene is possibly TRBD2 (6 bases). TRBJ2-7 explains the end of the DNA better; the J call may be wrong. CDR3 length: 16 amino acids. CDR1 and CDR2 from the germline V gene are SGHDT and YYEEEE. The CDR3, as DNA: TGTGCCAGCAGCTTGTGGGGGGAATGGGGTCGCGACGAGCAGTACTTC. This encodes CASSLWGEWGRDEQYF.

V gene TRBV15 combines with J gene TRBJ2-3; 10 bases match TRBD1. The CDR3 covers 19 residues. Germline trimming cut 0 bases from V and 3 bases from J; bases unmatched to any gene: 12. From germline, CDR1 is LNHNV and CDR2 YYDKDF (reference sequence). CDR3 coding DNA: TGTGCCACCAGCAGAGATCGGAGACGGGACAGGGGTTGGACAGATACGCAGTATTTT. It is translated as CATSRDRRRDRGWTDTQYF.

V is TRBV7-3 and J is TRBJ1-2; D may be TRBD1 (6 bases). Trimming left V 5 bases short and J 3 bases short, with 16 bases between. Per the germline V gene, CDR1 is SGHTA and CDR2 is FQGTGA. The CDR3 extends over 15 amino acids. The CDR3 DNA reads TGTGCCAGCAGCCCAAGAGGGGGATCGGACTATGGCTACACCTTC. It yields the protein CASSPRGGSDYGYTF.

The genes are TRBV7-9 and TRBJ1-2; no clear D gene. V shed 7 bases and J shed 1 base, with 16 bases lying between them. The germline gives CDR1 SEHNR, CDR2 FQNEAQ (reference sequence). The CDR3 loop spans 15 amino acids. The CDR3 DNA follows: TGTGCCAGCATCCACCCGGAGGGCCTTAACTATGGCTACACCTTC. Amino acids: CASIHPEGLNYGYTF.

Only a few counts were recorded for this clone. This chain links TRBV7-9 with TRBJ1-1; D is possibly TRBD1 (5 bases). V gave up 5 bases and J gave up 2 bases, with 15 bases separating them. CDR1 is SEHNR and CDR2 is FQNEAQ in the germline V gene (reference sequence). The CDR3 extends over 15 amino acids. CDR3 loop: CASSLALTANTEAFF. The DNA of the CDR3 is TGTGCCAGCAGCCTCGCCCTGACAGCTAACACTGAAGCTTTCTTT.

The V call is TRBV14, the J call TRBJ2-5; unclear D gene. The J call may be wrong; the DNA end is better matched by TRBJ2-7. This CDR3 spans 12 amino acids. In germline, CDR1 is SGHDN, CDR2 FVKESK. The chain's CDR3 is CASSQVVYEQYF. The CDR3 bases are TGTGCCAGCAGCCAAGTGGTTTACGAGCAGTACTTC.

The chain carries TRBV10-2 and TRBJ1-1; D may be TRBD1 (5 bases). Germline CDR1 reads WSHSY; CDR2 reads SAAADI. The V and J ends lost 1 base and 2 bases respectively, with 11 bases between them. The CDR3 contains 15 residues. In DNA, the CDR3 is TGCGCCAGCAGTGAGTTGGGGGGAGACAACACTGAAGCTTTCTTT. Encoded protein: CASSELGGDNTEAFF.

CDR3 loop: CASSQDRGTNYGYTF. The DNA of the CDR3 is TGCGCCAGCAGCCAGGACCGGGGAACTAACTATGGCTACACCTTC. The chain combines TRBV4-1 with TRBJ1-2, with D uncertain. CDR1 and CDR2 from the germline V gene are MGHRA and YSYEKL. This CDR3 region has 15 residues. Trimming took off 3 bases at V and 0 bases at J, with 11 bases between the two ends.

The chain has TRBV7-8 and TRBJ2-3; 10 bases fit TRBD2. CDR1 is SGHVS and CDR2 is FQNEAQ in the germline V gene. Trimming cost V 6 bases and J 4 bases; bases outside gene matches: 7. The CDR3 length is 15 residues. The CDR3 sequence is CASRQSGGAPDTQYF. The CDR3, as DNA: TGTGCCAGCAGGCAGAGCGGGGGGGCCCCAGATACGCAGTATTTT.

V and J are TRBV7-2 and TRBJ1-4; 7 nucleotides align to TRBD1. Germline lookup yields CDR1 SGHTA and CDR2 FQGNSA. Trimming took 3 bases from V and 5 from J; bases not matched to a gene: 3. The CDR3 consists of 14 residues. The CDR3 DNA is TGTGCCAGCAGCTTCGACAGGGTAAATGAAAAACTGTTTTTT. Translation gives CASSFDRVNEKLFF.

The rearrangement uses TRBV6-6 and TRBJ1-2, with 7 bases lining up with TRBD1. Germline lookup yields CDR1 MNHNY and CDR2 SVGAGI (reference sequence). Losses at the gene ends were 3 bases for V and 2 bases for J; bases not matched to a gene: 6. The CDR3 is 15 residues long. The chain's CDR3 is CASSYITGENYGYTF. DNA for the CDR3: TGTGCCAGCAGTTATATAACAGGGGAAAACTATGGCTACACCTTC.

This clone has a handful of counts. The rearrangement uses TRBV4-3 and TRBJ1-1; tentatively, D is TRBD1 (6 bases). V gave up 0 bases and J gave up 5 bases, with 16 bases separating them. CDR3 size: 16 residues. Germline lookup yields CDR1 LGHNA and CDR2 YSLEER. The DNA of the CDR3 is TGCGCCAGCAGCCAAGAGGGAACAGGGTGGGGGACTGAAGCTTTCTTT. It encodes CASSQEGTGWGTEAFF.

Details on this clone: An end of the junction differs from the germline gene, which may be a read error. V and J are TRBV7-9 and TRBJ1-1, with D possibly TRBD1 on 6 matching bases. CDR3 length: 12 amino acids. In germline, CDR1 is SEHNR, CDR2 FQNEAQ (reference sequence). For the CDR3, the DNA is TGTTCCAGCCGGGACAACCCTCCTGAAGCTTTCTTT. It specifies CSSRDNPPEAFF.

The rearrangement links TRBV6-5 to TRBJ1-3; TRBD1 is a possible D gene (5 bases). Trimming took 5 bases from V and 4 from J, leaving 9 bases between them. Germline CDR1 reads MNHEY; CDR2 reads SVGAGI. This CDR3 is 13 amino acids long. CDR3 nucleotides: TGTGCCAGCAGTAAGACAGTGGGAAACACCATATATTTT. It yields the protein CASSKTVGNTIYF.

This chain links TRBV9 with TRBJ1-2; D possibly corresponds to TRBD1 (5 bases). The CDR3 is 14 amino acids. V was pared by 0 bases and J by 8 bases, with 14 bases between. CDR1 and CDR2 (germline): SGDLS, YYNGEE. CDR3 sequence reads: CASSVAPDKTGYTF. In nucleotides, the CDR3 is TGTGCCAGCAGCGTAGCTCCGGACAAGACGGGCTACACCTTC.

V gene TRBV6-1 combines with J gene TRBJ1-1; D remains ambiguous. V was clipped by 3 bases and J by 3 bases, with 8 bases between them. This CDR3 region has 13 residues. CDR1 MNHNS and CDR2 SASEGT come from the germline V gene. The CDR3 bases are TGTGCCAGCAGTGAGAGGGTGTACACTGAAGCTTTCTTT. Amino acid sequence: CASSERVYTEAFF.

This sequence joins TRBV5-8 and TRBJ2-7; D unresolved. V lost 1 base to trimming and J lost 7 bases, with 9 bases between them. Germline V gene lookup returns CDR1 SGHTS and CDR2 YDEGEE. The CDR3 loop spans 12 amino acids. The CDR3 is CASSLTQEEQYF. DNA for the CDR3: TGTGCCAGCAGCTTGACTCAGGAAGAGCAGTACTTC.

The V gene is TRBV5-6, the J gene TRBJ2-3, with D uncertain. V lost 2 bases to trimming and J lost 1 base, with 14 bases between them. The CDR3 loop spans 16 amino acids. Germline V gene data show CDR1 as SGHDT and CDR2 as YYEEEE. The CDR3 region is CASSFDIRSRTDTQYF. The CDR3 nucleotides are TGTGCCAGCAGCTTCGATATCAGATCTCGCACAGATACGCAGTATTTT.

V is TRBV25-1 and J is TRBJ2-2, with D possibly matching TRBD1 (6 bases). The CDR3 is made up of 14 amino acids. The V end was cut by 4 bases, the J end by 4 bases, with 10 bases between. Germline CDR1 is MGHDK and CDR2 is SYGVNS. CDR3: CASSADSSTGELFF. The CDR3 nucleotides read TGTGCCAGCAGTGCGGACAGTTCCACCGGGGAGCTGTTTTTT.

The CDR3 region has the DNA TGTGCCAGCATTGGTTATAAAGTGGCGGGGGGGCAGGGGACCGGGGAGCTGTTTTTT. Translating gives CASIGYKVAGGQGTGELFF. V usage is TRBV6-7 and J usage is TRBJ2-2, with TRBD2 identical over 9 bases. TRBV6-7 is an open reading frame, and its role is uncertain. Germline trimming cut 7 bases from V and 5 bases from J; bases unmatched to any gene: 20. This CDR3 contains 19 residues.

This clone was detected only a few times. The CDR3 region has the DNA TGTGGAGGGGCCAGGGGGATCAATCAGCCCCAGCATTTT. Protein: CGGARGINQPQHF. The V call is TRBV2, the J call TRBJ1-5; 7 bases match TRBD1. The CDR3 sequence is 13 residues long. CDR1 is SNHLY and CDR2 is FYNNEI in the germline V gene.

V and J are TRBV6-5 and TRBJ1-5, with 7 nucleotides matching TRBD1. The CDR3 extends over 14 amino acids. Trimming took 6 bases from V and 2 from J; bases not matched to a gene: 4. Germline V gene data show CDR1 as MNHEY and CDR2 as SVGAGI. CDR3 in amino acids: CASRTGYGNQPQHF. The CDR3 DNA reads TGTGCCAGCAGGACAGGGTATGGCAATCAGCCCCAGCATTTT.

There are a few counts of this clone. The chain joins TRBV10-1 to TRBJ1-1; D not resolved. V shed 2 bases and J shed 5 bases, with 12 bases lying between them. The CDR3 sequence is 14 residues long. Per germline, CDR1 WNHNN and CDR2 SYGVQD (reference sequence). CDR3 region: CASSERRPGTEAFF. The CDR3 coding sequence is TGCGCCAGCAGTGAGAGGAGGCCGGGAACTGAAGCTTTCTTT.

This chain links TRBV10-3 with TRBJ2-6, with 9 bases aligning to TRBD1. The CDR3 contains 17 residues. The V gene's germline CDR1 is ENHRY and CDR2 SYGVKD. After removal of 6 bases from V and 1 base from J, the junction contained 7 bases not matched to a gene. The CDR3 region has the DNA TGTGCCATCAGGACTGGGGACAGGGATTCTGGGGCCAACGTCCTGACTTTC. This sequence encodes CAIRTGDRDSGANVLTF.

The count of this clone is one. The chain has TRBV9 and TRBJ2-5; 7 bases line up with TRBD2. The CDR3 is 15 amino acids. Germline values: CDR1 SGDLS, CDR2 YYNGEE. The junction had 11 bases not matched to a gene; V was cut back by 4 bases and J by 5 bases. The CDR3 region is CASSWGGDGMETQYF. CDR3 nucleotides: TGTGCCAGCAGCTGGGGAGGGGACGGCATGGAGACCCAGTACTTC.

The chain uses TRBV11-2 and TRBJ1-3; 8 bases are a match to TRBD1. The CDR3 runs 17 residues. V was pared by 4 bases and J by 7 bases, with 15 bases of the junction left unmatched. Germline CDR1 and CDR2: SGHAT and FQNNGV. Here the CDR3 reads CASSSVGSGTGWNTIYF. The CDR3 nucleotides read TGTGCCAGCAGCTCCGTCGGTTCCGGGACAGGTTGGAACACCATATATTTT.

For the CDR3, the DNA is TGTGCCAGCAGCTTGTGGCAGAACGAGCAGTACTTC. Protein: CASSLWQNEQYF. This chain uses TRBV5-5 with TRBJ2-7; D call uncertain. The CDR3 runs to 12 residues. The germline V gene has CDR1 SGHKS and CDR2 YYEKEE (reference sequence). V dropped 1 base and J dropped 5 bases, with 7 bases sitting between them.

The J gene is TRBJ1-1, the V gene TRBV6-5, with D maybe TRBD1 (5 bases). This CDR3 contains 15 residues. With 0 bases removed from V and 1 base from J, the gap between germline ends came to 9 bases. Germline V CDR1 and CDR2: MNHEY, SVGAGI. The CDR3 DNA follows: TGTGCCAGCAGTTACTCAGGCAGGGCGAACACTGAAGCTTTCTTT. Translated, it gives CASSYSGRANTEAFF.